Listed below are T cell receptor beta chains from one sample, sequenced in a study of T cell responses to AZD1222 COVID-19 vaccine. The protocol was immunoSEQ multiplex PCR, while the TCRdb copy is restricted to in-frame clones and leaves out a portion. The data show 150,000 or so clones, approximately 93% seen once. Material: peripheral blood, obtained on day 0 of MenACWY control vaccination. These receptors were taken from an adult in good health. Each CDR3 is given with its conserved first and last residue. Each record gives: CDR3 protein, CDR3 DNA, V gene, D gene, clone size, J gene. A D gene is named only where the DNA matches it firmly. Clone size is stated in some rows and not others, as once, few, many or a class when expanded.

CDR3aa: CASSEALRTVYGYTF
CDR3nt: TGTGCCAGCAGTGAAGCGCTTCGGACGGTCTATGGCTACACCTTC
v_gene: TRBV2
d_gene: -
abundance: -
j_gene: TRBJ1-2

CDR3aa: CATSPGQLATNEKLFF
CDR3nt: TGTGCCACCAGCCCTGGACAACTGGCAACTAATGAAAAACTGTTTTTT
v_gene: TRBV15
d_gene: -
abundance: -
j_gene: TRBJ1-4

CDR3aa: CASLRGQGAYNEQFF
CDR3nt: TGTGCCAGCTTACGTGGACAGGGGGCCTACAATGAGCAGTTCTTC
v_gene: TRBV18
d_gene: TRBD1
abundance: -
j_gene: TRBJ2-1

CDR3aa: CSVRGGGRNTEAFF
CDR3nt: TGCAGCGTCAGAGGAGGGGGAAGGAACACTGAAGCTTTCTTT
v_gene: TRBV29-1
d_gene: -
abundance: once
j_gene: TRBJ1-1

CDR3aa: CATRTGTNTGELFF
CDR3nt: TGTGCCACCAGGACAGGAACGAACACCGGGGAGCTGTTTTTT
v_gene: TRBV15
d_gene: -
abundance: once
j_gene: TRBJ2-2

CDR3aa: CASSGPGYTF
CDR3nt: TGTGCCAGCAGCGGACCTGGCTACACCTTC
v_gene: TRBV6-5
d_gene: -
abundance: -
j_gene: TRBJ1-2

CDR3aa: CATSRPDRYETQYF
CDR3nt: TGTGCCACCAGCAGGCCCGATAGGTACGAGACCCAGTACTTC
v_gene: TRBV15
d_gene: -
abundance: -
j_gene: TRBJ2-5

CDR3aa: CASSFWLAKNIQYF
CDR3nt: TGTGCCAGCAGCTTCTGGTTAGCCAAAAACATTCAGTACTTC
v_gene: TRBV5-6
d_gene: -
abundance: -
j_gene: TRBJ2-4

CDR3aa: CAIGQGATNEKLFF
CDR3nt: TGTGCCATCGGACAGGGGGCAACTAATGAAAAACTGTTTTTT
v_gene: TRBV10-3
d_gene: TRBD1
abundance: -
j_gene: TRBJ1-4

CDR3aa: CASSPGRSEWDMNTEAFF
CDR3nt: TGTGCCAGCAGCCCGGGCCGATCAGAGTGGGACATGAACACTGAAGCTTTCTTT
v_gene: TRBV11-2
d_gene: -
abundance: -
j_gene: TRBJ1-1

CDR3aa: CASSRGDSSYNEQFF
CDR3nt: TGTGCCAGCAGCAGAGGGGACAGCTCCTACAATGAGCAGTTCTTC
v_gene: TRBV7-2
d_gene: TRBD1
abundance: once
j_gene: TRBJ2-1

CDR3aa: CASSVGASGRTDTQYF
CDR3nt: TGTGCCAGCAGCGTAGGGGCTAGCGGGCGCACAGATACGCAGTATTTT
v_gene: TRBV9
d_gene: TRBD2
abundance: -
j_gene: TRBJ2-3

CDR3aa: CASRPDTGYGYTF
CDR3nt: TGTGCCAGCAGGCCCGACACCGGCTATGGCTACACCTTC
v_gene: TRBV12-3/TRBV12-4
d_gene: -
abundance: -
j_gene: TRBJ1-2

CDR3aa: CASSLSFDRSYEQYF
CDR3nt: TGTGCCAGCAGTTTATCATTCGACAGGTCGTACGAGCAGTACTTC
v_gene: TRBV27
d_gene: -
abundance: -
j_gene: TRBJ2-7

CDR3aa: CASSLADGREQYF
CDR3nt: TGTGCCAGCAGCTTGGCGGACGGAAGGGAGCAGTACTTC
v_gene: TRBV5-4
d_gene: -
abundance: -
j_gene: TRBJ2-7

CDR3aa: CASTRQINQPQHF
CDR3nt: TGTGCCAGCACTAGACAGATCAATCAGCCCCAGCATTTT
v_gene: TRBV7-2
d_gene: -
abundance: -
j_gene: TRBJ1-5

CDR3aa: CASSLAGHDYGYTF
CDR3nt: TGTGCCAGCAGCTTGGCAGGGCACGACTATGGCTACACCTTC
v_gene: TRBV5-4
d_gene: -
abundance: -
j_gene: TRBJ1-2

CDR3aa: CASSEGGRYYGYTF
CDR3nt: TGTGCCAGCAGTGAAGGGGGGCGGTACTATGGCTACACCTTC
v_gene: TRBV2
d_gene: -
abundance: -
j_gene: TRBJ1-2

CDR3aa: CASSTPRQVLTF
CDR3nt: TGTGCCAGCAGTACACCACGACAGGTTTTAACCTTC
v_gene: TRBV6-5
d_gene: -
abundance: -
j_gene: TRBJ1-2

CDR3aa: CASSGVNTGELFF
CDR3nt: TGTGCCAGTAGTGGGGTGAACACCGGGGAGCTGTTTTTT
v_gene: TRBV19
d_gene: -
abundance: -
j_gene: TRBJ2-2

CDR3aa: CASSEYPTGQANTEAFF
CDR3nt: TGTGCCAGCAGTGAATACCCTACCGGGCAAGCGAACACTGAAGCTTTCTTT
v_gene: TRBV6-1
d_gene: -
abundance: -
j_gene: TRBJ1-1

CDR3aa: CASAGGLVNGYTF
CDR3nt: TGTGCCAGCGCAGGGGGCCTAGTGAATGGCTACACCTTC
v_gene: TRBV12-3/TRBV12-4
d_gene: TRBD1
abundance: -
j_gene: TRBJ1-2